This note documents a single T cell receptor beta chain sequence. The method was immunoSEQ multiplex PCR; TCRdb's version includes in-frame clones alone and lacks a portion of them. The data contain a few hundred thousand clones, around 80% of them seen just once; the ten biggest clones take up roughly 1.3%. This sample was included in a study of blood T cell repertoires in COVID-19. The CDR3 covers 15 residues. V lost 4 bases to trimming and J lost 2 bases; unmatched junction nucleotides: 8. Germline lookup yields CDR1 SGHRS and CDR2 YFSETQ. This TCR was sampled from a woman aged 45-60 years with acute or convalescent COVID-19. The chain employs TRBV5-1 and TRBJ2-5; TRBD1 aligns across 7 bases. The source material was peripheral blood. In DNA, the CDR3 is TGCGCCAGCAGCCGTTTCGGGACAGAGCAAGAGACCCAGTACTTC. Translated, it gives CASSRFGTEQETQYF.